One and the same sample provided the 27 T cell receptor beta chains below, sequenced in a study of shared clonotypes between healthy human individuals. TCRdb keeps only in-frame clones here, not all; method: immunoSEQ multiplex PCR. This table has 1,500,000 or so clones, around 98.5% appearing once. The specimen sequenced was naive CD4+ T cells sorted from blood. The subset was: CD45RA+ positively selected. Source of these receptors: a man aged 25-45 years in good health.

This clone was counted once. This chain uses TRBV10-3 with TRBJ2-7; D not resolved. Trimming took 0 bases from V and 0 from J, leaving 12 bases between them. Looked up from germline, CDR1 is ENHRY and CDR2 is SYGVKD. CDR3 length: 16 residues. The CDR3 spells CAISESTRRSSYEQYF. For the CDR3, the DNA is TGTGCCATCAGTGAGTCGACTCGAAGAAGCTCCTACGAGCAGTACTTC.

In regard to this clone: The junction and the germline gene differ at one end; a read error may be behind it. J is TRBJ2-7 and V is TRBV20-1; D remains ambiguous. This CDR3 spans 10 amino acids. In germline, CDR1 is DFQATT, CDR2 SNEGSKA (reference sequence). CDR3: CSAGDTKQYF. Here the CDR3 DNA reads TGCAGTGCTGGAGACACTAAGCAGTACTTC.

This chain links TRBV5-5 with TRBJ1-2; D gene ambiguous. Germline V gene lookup returns CDR1 SGHKS and CDR2 YYEKEE (reference sequence). V dropped 4 bases and J dropped 7 bases, with 14 bases sitting between them. The CDR3 is 13 amino acids. CDR3 residues: CASSQHGRSGYTF. In DNA form, the CDR3 reads TGTGCCAGCAGCCAGCATGGAAGGAGTGGCTACACCTTC.

Comment on this clone: The junction does not match germline at one end; this may be a read error. The rearrangement links TRBV7-7 to TRBJ2-1; D is ambiguous. In germline, CDR1 is SSHAT, CDR2 FNYEAQ (reference sequence). The CDR3 has 14 residues. CDR3 protein: CASSRSITYNEQFF. CDR3 bases: TGTGCTAGCAGTCGGAGTATAACCTACAATGAGCAGTTCTTC. The full variable domain, completed using reference TRBV7-7 and TRBJ2-1, is GAGVSQSPRYKVTKRGQDVTLRCDPISSHATLYWYQQALGQGPEFLTYFNYEAQPDKSGLPSDRFSAERPEGSISTLTIQRTEQRDSAMYRCASSRSITYNEQFFGPGTRLTVL.

The chain uses TRBV18 and TRBJ1-1; D is uncertain. This CDR3 contains 13 residues. The V gene's germline CDR1 is KGHSH and CDR2 LQKENI. V shed 4 bases and J shed 1 base, with 7 bases lying between them. The CDR3 reads CASSREKNTEAFF. CDR3 in DNA: TGTGCCAGCTCACGGGAAAAGAACACTGAAGCTTTCTTT. The complete variable domain, with remaining parts taken from reference TRBV18 and TRBJ1-1, reads NAGVMQNPRHLVRRRGQEARLRCSPMKGHSHVYWYRQLPEEGLKFMVYLQKENIIDESGMPKERFSAEFPKEGPSILRIQQVVRGDSAAYFCASSREKNTEAFFGQGTRLTVV.

This clone was recorded only once. This rearrangement joins TRBV11-3 to TRBJ2-7, with 11 bases that match TRBD1. The CDR3 totals 14 residues. V was pared by 4 bases and J by 3 bases, with 2 bases of the junction left unmatched. CDR1 and CDR2 from the germline V gene are SGHNT and YENEEA. CDR3 sequence (DNA): TGTGCCAGCAGCTACGGGACAGGGGGCTACGAGCAGTACTTC. Translating gives CASSYGTGGYEQYF. Together with reference TRBV11-3 and TRBJ2-7, the CDR3 gives the full variable domain: EAGVVQSPRYKIIEKKQPVAFWCNPISGHNTLYWYLQNLGQGPELLIRYENEEAVDDSQLPKDRFSAERLKGVDSTLKIQPAELGDSAVYLCASSYGTGGYEQYFGPGTRLTVT.

V is TRBV5-4 and J is TRBJ2-1; D may be TRBD1 (6 bases). Germline V gene sequence: CDR1 SGHNT, CDR2 YYREEE (reference sequence). Trimming removed 4 bases from V and 4 bases from J, with 12 bases in between. The CDR3 consists of 14 residues. The CDR3 here is CASSNPDSYNEQFF. The CDR3 coding sequence is TGTGCCAGCAGCAATCCGGACAGTTACAATGAGCAGTTCTTC.

As DNA, the CDR3 is TGTGCCAGCAGCTCGAGCGGGAGCGTCTCGAAGACCCAGTACTTC. Its translation: CASSSSGSVSKTQYF. The chain uses TRBV4-2 and TRBJ2-5; 8 bases are shared with TRBD2. With 5 bases clipped from V and 6 bases from J, the junction kept 11 bases outside the gene matches. Per the germline V gene, CDR1 is LGHNA and CDR2 is YNFKEQ. This CDR3 has 15 amino acids.

This clone was counted once. The V and J genes are TRBV14 and TRBJ2-7; D is tentatively TRBD1 or TRBD2 (6 bases each). V gave up 1 base and J gave up 3 bases, with 13 bases separating them. The CDR3 runs 15 residues. CDR1 SGHDN and CDR2 FVKESK come from the germline V gene. The CDR3, as DNA: TGTGCCAGCAGCCAAGGGAGGGCAGGGGTCTACGAGCAGTACTTC. Encoded protein: CASSQGRAGVYEQYF.

This clone was counted once. The J gene is TRBJ2-7, the V gene TRBV6-5; 8 bases are a match to TRBD1. The CDR3 contains 14 residues. Looked up from germline, CDR1 is MNHEY and CDR2 is SVGAGI. After removal of 5 bases from V and 4 bases from J, the junction contained 7 bases not matched to a gene. The DNA of the CDR3 is TGTGCCAGCAGTACTGGACAGGGCCTATACGAGCAGTACTTC. Translating it yields CASSTGQGLYEQYF.

This clone was seen only once. This chain joins TRBV11-2 and TRBJ2-7, with 8 nucleotides matching TRBD2. Germline V gene data show CDR1 as SGHAT and CDR2 as FQNNGV. The V segment lost 8 bases and the J segment 3 bases; nucleotides outside the gene matches: 15. The CDR3 covers 16 residues. The CDR3 bases are TGTGCCAGCTTAAAACCGGGCGGGAGGCATGACTACGAGCAGTACTTC. This encodes CASLKPGGRHDYEQYF.

This chain joins TRBV5-4 and TRBJ2-5; no clear D gene. Germline lookup yields CDR1 SGHNT and CDR2 YYREEE (reference sequence). CDR3 length: 14 residues. The V gene lost 0 bases and the J gene lost 3 bases, with 9 bases spanning the gap. CDR3 nucleotide sequence: TGTGCCAGCAGCTTGGCGCCAACCGAAGAGACCCAGTACTTC. This sequence encodes CASSLAPTEETQYF.

CDR3 sequence reads: CASKRTSGSRYEQYF. For the CDR3, the DNA is TGTGCCAGCAAAAGGACTAGCGGGAGTAGGTACGAGCAGTACTTC. This rearrangement joins TRBV13 to TRBJ2-7; 13 bases are shared with TRBD2. The V gene end was trimmed by 7 bases and the J gene end by 4 bases; junction bases not matched to a gene: 7. The CDR3 runs 15 residues. CDR1 and CDR2 from the germline V gene are PRHDT and FYEKMQ (reference sequence).

This clone showed up just a few times. At the DNA level, this CDR3 is encoded by other sequences in the same sample as well. The genes are TRBV30 and TRBJ1-2, with a possible D match to TRBD1 (6 bases). V lost 0 bases, J lost 8 bases, and 13 bases lay in between. Germline-derived CDR1 and CDR2 are GTSNPN and SVGIG (reference sequence). The CDR3 runs 13 residues. The CDR3 loop reads CAWSVAGEGGYTF. CDR3 in DNA: TGTGCCTGGAGTGTAGCAGGGGAGGGAGGCTACACCTTC.

The chain uses TRBV11-2 and TRBJ2-3, with D possibly matching TRBD2 (5 bases). Trimming cost V 2 bases and J 0 bases, with 12 bases left between them. The CDR3 contains 16 residues. The germline V gene has CDR1 SGHAT and CDR2 FQNNGV. CDR3 sequence reads: CASSLKAGTSTDTQYF. The CDR3 nucleotides read TGTGCCAGCAGCTTAAAGGCGGGTACGAGCACAGATACGCAGTATTTT.

The chain uses TRBV9 and TRBJ2-7; tentative D call: TRBD2 (6 bases). CDR3 size: 15 residues. Looked up from germline, CDR1 is SGDLS and CDR2 is YYNGEE. The germline V and J ends were trimmed by 4 bases and 4 bases, with 18 bases remaining between them. As DNA, the CDR3 is TGTGCCAGCAGCCCGAGGGTTAGCGGACCGTACGAGCAGTACTTC. Its translation: CASSPRVSGPYEQYF.

J is TRBJ2-7 and V is TRBV9; possibly TRBD2 for D (5 bases). The V gene lost 3 bases and the J gene lost 2 bases, with 12 bases spanning the gap. CDR1 and CDR2 (germline): SGDLS, YYNGEE. The CDR3 is 14 residues long. The DNA of the CDR3 is TGTGCCAGCAGCGCCTACGAGGGAGCCTACGAGCAGTACTTC. It is translated as CASSAYEGAYEQYF.

In regard to this clone: The identical CDR3 is also encoded by other nucleotide sequences in the sample. The V gene is TRBV28, the J gene TRBJ2-7, with D uncertain. V was cut by 2 bases and J by 5 bases, with 4 bases left in between. The CDR3 is made up of 11 amino acids. Germline lookup yields CDR1 MDHEN and CDR2 SYDVKM. CDR3 nucleotides: TGTGCCAGCAGTTTAGGTGACGAGCAGTACTTC. Translated: CASSLGDEQYF.

The chain combines TRBV27 with TRBJ2-5; possibly TRBD1 for D (6 bases). Between the trimmed V and J ends, which lost 0 bases and 7 bases, there was a span of 21 bases. Per germline, CDR1 MNHEY and CDR2 SMNVEV (reference sequence). This CDR3 spans 17 amino acids. The CDR3 sequence: CASSLSLGHPFGGTQYF. As DNA, the CDR3 is TGTGCCAGCAGTTTATCGCTGGGACACCCCTTTGGTGGGACCCAGTACTTC.

The CDR3 DNA reads as TGTGCCAGCAGTGAGTGGCCCGGGGAGTACTTC. Protein: CASSEWPGEYF. The chain links TRBV2 to TRBJ2-7, with D possibly matching TRBD2 (5 bases). Germline V gives CDR1 SNHLY, CDR2 FYNNEI. V lost 3 bases and J lost 11, with 11 bases in between. The CDR3 has 11 residues.

The chain combines TRBV7-2 with TRBJ2-7; 9 bases match TRBD2. Germline loops: CDR1 SGHTA, CDR2 FQGNSA. V trimming: 2 bases; J trimming: 4 bases; junction bases outside the gene matches: 6. This CDR3 region has 15 residues. For the CDR3, the DNA is TGTGCCAGCAGCTTACTTGTGGCGGGGGGGTACGAGCAGTACTTC. Translated, it gives CASSLLVAGGYEQYF.

The V and J genes are TRBV28 and TRBJ2-3; no clear D. Germline values: CDR1 MDHEN, CDR2 SYDVKM. CDR3 length equals 13 residues. V was trimmed by 2 bases and J by 5 bases, leaving 8 bases between them. CDR3 protein: CASSLVSGDTQYF. CDR3 sequence (DNA): TGTGCCAGCAGTTTAGTTTCTGGAGATACGCAGTATTTT.

The V and J genes are TRBV20-1 and TRBJ2-1; no definite D call. The V and J ends lost 6 bases and 7 bases respectively, with 10 bases between them. The CDR3 spans 11 residues. Germline lookup yields CDR1 DFQATT and CDR2 SNEGSKA (reference sequence). The CDR3 DNA reads TGCAGTGCCCCCGGCATGAATGAGCAGTTCTTC. Translating it yields CSAPGMNEQFF.

This chain joins TRBV5-4 and TRBJ1-1; no clear D gene. The CDR3 sequence is 13 residues long. V was trimmed by 0 bases and J by 0 bases, leaving 3 bases between them. Germline loops: CDR1 SGHNT, CDR2 YYREEE (reference sequence). DNA of the CDR3: TGTGCCAGCAGCTTGGACGTGAACACTGAAGCTTTCTTT. This translates into CASSLDVNTEAFF.

The gene calls are TRBV7-2 and TRBJ2-7; D may be TRBD2 (5 bases). CDR3 length equals 15 residues. Germline values: CDR1 SGHTA, CDR2 FQGNSA. The V and J ends lost 2 bases and 3 bases respectively, with 14 bases between them. The DNA for the CDR3 is TGTGCCAGCAGCTTAATGAGGCTAGCCCGCTACGAGCAGTACTTC. Its protein is CASSLMRLARYEQYF.

The chain joins TRBV5-1 to TRBJ1-1; no clear D gene. V dropped 0 bases and J dropped 0 bases, with 6 bases sitting between them. CDR1 is SGHRS and CDR2 is YFSETQ in the germline V gene. The CDR3 length is 14 residues. The chain's CDR3 is CASSLAQLNTEAFF. CDR3 DNA sequence: TGCGCCAGCAGCTTGGCGCAGTTGAACACTGAAGCTTTCTTT. The full variable domain, in which reference TRBV5-1 and TRBJ1-1 provide the parts outside the CDR3, is KAGVTQTPRYLIKTRGQQVTLSCSPISGHRSVSWYQQTPGQGLQFLFEYFSETQRNKGNFPGRFSGRQFSNSRSEMNVSTLELGDSALYLCASSLAQLNTEAFFGQGTRLTVV.

The chain recombines TRBV2 with TRBJ2-7; tentatively, D is TRBD2 (5 bases). V lost 4 bases to trimming and J lost 3 bases, with 16 bases between them. The CDR3 length is 15 residues. Per the germline V gene, CDR1 is SNHLY and CDR2 is FYNNEI. For the CDR3, the DNA is TGTGCCAGCAGTGCCAGTCTAGCATCAATCTACGAGCAGTACTTC. It codes for CASSASLASIYEQYF.